Listed below are T cell receptor beta chains from one sample, sequenced in a study of CD8+ T cells in alopecia areata. TCRdb's copy holds only in-frame clones and misses some; the assay was immunoSEQ multiplex PCR. The sample holds 50,000 to 70,000 clones, around 44% seen once. Sequencing used NKG2D-low CD8+ T cells sorted from blood. The receptors come from a human donor with alopecia areata. CDR3s include the opening cysteine and the closing phenylalanine or tryptophan. D genes are given only for firm matches. The size field is filled for only some rows; it gives once, few, many or a size class.

DNA	CDR3	D	V	J	size
TGTGCCAGCAGTTTATTACGACAGACCCAGGGCACAGATACGCAGTATTTT	CASSLLRQTQGTDTQYF	-	TRBV27	TRBJ2-3	-
TGTGCCAGCAGCTTATCCGCGGCAGGGAGGCACACCATATATTTT	CASSLSAAGRHTIYF	-	TRBV7-2	TRBJ1-3	few
TGTGCCAGCGGCGCAGCTCGGAGTGAAAAACTGTTTTTT	CASGAARSEKLFF	-	TRBV6-6	TRBJ1-4	-
TGTGCCAGCAGCTTCGGACTAGCGGGAGCAACCTACGAGCAGTACTTC	CASSFGLAGATYEQYF	TRBD2	TRBV5-6	TRBJ2-7	-
TGTGCCAGCAGTCTCGGAGAGACCCAGTACTTC	CASSLGETQYF	-	TRBV6-6	TRBJ2-5	few
TGTGCCAGCAGTGATTGGACAGGCGAGCAGTACTTC	CASSDWTGEQYF	TRBD1	TRBV2	TRBJ2-7	-
TGCGCCAGCACCCCCAGGCGGGGGCGAGAGACCCAGTACTTC	CASTPRRGRETQYF	-	TRBV23-1	TRBJ2-5	-
TGTGCCAGCAGTTATCCGGGTGGGGAGACCCAGTACTTC	CASSYPGGETQYF	-	TRBV6-5	TRBJ2-5	-
TGCAGCGTTGAAGGTCTGTATCCTAACTATGGCTACACCTTC	CSVEGLYPNYGYTF	-	TRBV29-1	TRBJ1-2	few
TGCGCCAGCAGCTGGATGGACAGCGGTAACACTGAAGCTTTCTTT	CASSWMDSGNTEAFF	-	TRBV5-1	TRBJ1-1	once
TGTGCCATCAGGACCGGGACCGCCAATGAGCAGTTCTTC	CAIRTGTANEQFF	-	TRBV10-3	TRBJ2-1	few
TGCAGCGTTGTCGGGCAGAACTACGAGCAGTACTTC	CSVVGQNYEQYF	-	TRBV29-1	TRBJ2-7	few
TGTGCCAGCAAGAGTTGGCGGGAGGTCTACAATGAGCAGTTCTTC	CASKSWREVYNEQFF	TRBD2	TRBV28	TRBJ2-1	few
TGTGCCAGCAGCGCCCCCGGGACTTTGGGCTACGAGCAGTACTTC	CASSAPGTLGYEQYF	-	TRBV7-9	TRBJ2-7	few